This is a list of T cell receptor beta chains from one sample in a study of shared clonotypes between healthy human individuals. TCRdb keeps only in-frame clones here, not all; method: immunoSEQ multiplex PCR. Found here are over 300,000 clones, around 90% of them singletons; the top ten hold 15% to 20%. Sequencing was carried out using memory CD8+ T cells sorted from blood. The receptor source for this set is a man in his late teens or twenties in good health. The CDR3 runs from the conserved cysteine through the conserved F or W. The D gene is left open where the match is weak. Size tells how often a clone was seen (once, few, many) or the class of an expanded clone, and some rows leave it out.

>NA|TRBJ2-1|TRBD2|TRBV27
CASSWNSGTYNEQFF
TGTGCCAGCAGTTGGAATAGCGGGACCTACAATGAGCAGTTCTTC
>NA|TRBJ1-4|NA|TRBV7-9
CASSLSRGLGEKLFF
TGTGCCAGCAGCTTGTCGAGAGGGCTCGGTGAAAAACTGTTTTTT
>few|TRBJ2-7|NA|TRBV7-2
CASSLQGSSYEQYF
TGTGCCAGCAGCTTACAGGGGAGCTCCTACGAGCAGTACTTC
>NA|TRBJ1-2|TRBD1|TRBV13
CASSLGDRGEGYTF
TGTGCCAGCAGCTTAGGGGACAGGGGAGAGGGCTACACCTTC
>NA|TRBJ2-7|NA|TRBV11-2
CASTPGLGLSYEQYF
TGTGCCAGCACCCCAGGACTCGGACTCTCCTACGAGCAGTACTTC
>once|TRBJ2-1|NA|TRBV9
CASSVATQGGTYNEQFF
TGTGCCAGCAGCGTAGCTACACAGGGGGGGACGTACAATGAGCAGTTCTTC
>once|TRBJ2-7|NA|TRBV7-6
CASSLGGSGGRYEQYF
TGTGCCAGCAGCTTAGGAGGCTCAGGAGGGCGATACGAGCAGTACTTC
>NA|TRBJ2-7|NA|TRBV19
CASSTTTAPSYEQYF
TGTGCCAGTAGTACCACTACCGCCCCTTCCTACGAGCAGTACTTC
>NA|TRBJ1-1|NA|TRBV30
CAWTLDLIAEAFF
TGTGCCTGGACCTTGGACCTGATCGCTGAAGCTTTCTTT
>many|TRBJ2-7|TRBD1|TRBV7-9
CASSFILGQGTHEQYF
TGTGCCAGCAGCTTCATCCTCGGACAGGGTACCCACGAGCAGTACTTC
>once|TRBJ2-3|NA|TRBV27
CASSPNRGPTQYF
TGTGCCAGCAGTCCAAACCGGGGACCTACGCAGTATTTT
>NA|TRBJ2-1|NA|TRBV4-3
CASSQDPGAYNEQFF
TGCGCCAGCAGCCAAGATCCGGGAGCCTACAATGAGCAGTTCTTC
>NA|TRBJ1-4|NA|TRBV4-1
CASSQLMTGELNEKLFF
TGCGCCAGCAGCCAACTTATGACAGGCGAACTTAATGAAAAACTGTTTTTT
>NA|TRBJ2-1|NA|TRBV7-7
CASSLAPPGAGINEQFF
TGTGCTAGCAGCTTAGCTCCCCCGGGAGCTGGGATTAATGAGCAGTTCTTC
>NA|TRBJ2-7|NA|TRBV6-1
CASSEDSGSPYEQYF
TGTGCCAGCAGTGAAGATAGCGGATCCCCCTACGAGCAGTACTTC